Below are 25 T cell receptor beta chains sequenced from a single sample in a study of blood T cell repertoires in COVID-19. Profiling relied on immunoSEQ multiplex PCR, and the TCRdb table lists in-frame clones only, not all of them. The sample consists of fewer than 400,000 clones, 85% to 90% of them appearing once. The material sequenced was peripheral blood. These receptors all stem from a woman in her thirties with COVID-19, enrolled during active disease.

The rearrangement links TRBV7-2 to TRBJ1-6; 7 bases map to TRBD1. The ends lost 1 base at V and 10 bases at J; junction bases unmatched: 7. The germline V gene has CDR1 SGHTA and CDR2 FQGNSA. The length of the CDR3 is 15 residues. CDR3 loop: CASSLGRQGYSPLHF. CDR3 nucleotides: TGTGCCAGCAGCTTAGGGCGACAGGGATACTCACCCCTCCACTTT.

This clone was seen a single time. This sequence joins TRBV4-2 and TRBJ2-3; TRBD2 aligns across 7 bases. Germline CDR1 and CDR2: LGHNA and YNFKEQ. J lost 2 bases, V lost 4 bases, and 6 bases had no gene match. This CDR3 is 15 amino acids long. The CDR3 DNA reads TGTGCCAGCAGCCTTAGCGGGCCTTCCACAGATACGCAGTATTTT. It yields the protein CASSLSGPSTDTQYF.

The genes are TRBV6-5 and TRBJ2-7; D perhaps matches TRBD1 (5 bases). The germline CDR1 and CDR2 sequences are MNHEY and SVGAGI. The CDR3 loop spans 14 amino acids. V shed 2 bases and J shed 2 bases, with 10 bases lying between them. The DNA of the CDR3 is TGTGCCAGCAGTTACAGCAGGACACCCTACGAGCAGTACTTC. Residues: CASSYSRTPYEQYF.

The V gene is TRBV7-8, the J gene TRBJ1-3; no clear D. Germline values: CDR1 SGHVS, CDR2 FQNEAQ. The CDR3 extends over 16 amino acids. V was clipped by 6 bases and J by 5 bases, with 20 bases between them. This CDR3 is CASSSRGGRQRNTIYF. The CDR3 DNA reads TGTGCCAGCAGTTCCCGGGGAGGGAGGCAAAGAAACACCATATATTTT.

V gene TRBV10-1 combines with J gene TRBJ2-3; 10 bases are shared with TRBD1. This CDR3 spans 16 amino acids. Trimming took 3 bases from V and 3 from J; bases not matched to a gene: 6. Germline values: CDR1 WNHNN, CDR2 SYGVQD (reference sequence). The CDR3 is CASSERQGASTDTQYF. The CDR3 DNA reads TGCGCCAGCAGTGAAAGACAGGGGGCGAGTACAGATACGCAGTATTTT.

The rearrangement joins TRBV11-3 to TRBJ2-1; 8 nucleotides line up with TRBD2. V trimming: 3 bases; J trimming: 4 bases; junction bases outside the gene matches: 5. The CDR3 runs to 15 residues. Per germline, CDR1 SGHNT and CDR2 YENEEA. The CDR3 protein is CASSFTRGDYNEQFF. CDR3 DNA sequence: TGTGCCAGCAGCTTCACGCGGGGGGATTACAATGAGCAGTTCTTC.

The chain is built from TRBV29-1 and TRBJ2-3; TRBD2 is a possible D gene (5 bases). Looked up from germline, CDR1 is SQVTM and CDR2 is ANQGSEA. The CDR3 covers 14 residues. Trimming left V 5 bases short and J 1 base short, with 13 bases between. This chain's CDR3 is CSVQEAVRTDTQYF. DNA for the CDR3: TGCAGCGTTCAGGAGGCTGTGCGCACAGATACGCAGTATTTT.

The chain employs TRBV19 and TRBJ2-2, with TRBD2 identical over 12 bases. The germline V gene encodes CDR1 LNHDA and CDR2 SQIVND (reference sequence). The CDR3 covers 15 residues. The ends lost 6 bases at V and 6 bases at J; junction bases unmatched: 5. CDR3 DNA sequence: TGTGCCAGTAGCACACTAGCGGGGGGCCCCGGGGAGCTGTTTTTT. It encodes CASSTLAGGPGELFF.

The chain combines TRBV2 with TRBJ1-1, with 7 bases fitting TRBD1. V gave up 6 bases and J gave up 3 bases; unmatched junction bases: 4. This CDR3 is 13 amino acids long. Germline V gene data show CDR1 as SNHLY and CDR2 as FYNNEI. The CDR3: CASRKQGYTEAFF. CDR3 in DNA: TGTGCCAGCAGGAAACAGGGGTACACTGAAGCTTTCTTT.

The chain carries TRBV6-5 and TRBJ1-3; 8 nucleotides align to TRBD1. Germline V gene lookup returns CDR1 MNHEY and CDR2 SVGAGI. V lost 8 bases to trimming and J lost 8 bases; unmatched junction nucleotides: 5. The CDR3 is 12 residues long. The CDR3 is CASSGGMDTIYF. The CDR3 DNA sequence: TGTGCCAGCTCAGGGGGCATGGACACCATATATTTT.

This clone was seen only a few times. The V gene is TRBV5-1, the J gene TRBJ2-7; perhaps TRBD2 as D (7 bases). This CDR3 contains 10 residues. The germline V gene encodes CDR1 SGHRS and CDR2 YFSETQ. V was shortened by 9 bases and J by 6 bases, with 10 bases between the two germline ends. CDR3 amino acids: CANREGEQYV. In DNA, the CDR3 is TGCGCCAACAGGGAGGGCGAGCAGTACGTC.

The rearrangement joins TRBV6-1 to TRBJ1-1, with no clear D. Trimming pared 2 bases from V and 2 bases from J, leaving 12 bases between. The germline V gene encodes CDR1 MNHNS and CDR2 SASEGT. CDR3 size: 15 residues. The CDR3 spells CASSESRRVNTEAFF. The CDR3 DNA follows: TGTGCCAGCAGTGAATCTAGGCGAGTCAACACTGAAGCTTTCTTT.

This sequence joins TRBV6-1 and TRBJ1-2; weak D call: TRBD1 (5 bases). Trimming took off 0 bases at V and 3 bases at J, with 11 bases between the two ends. The CDR3 is 15 residues long. Germline CDR1 MNHNS, CDR2 SASEGT. CDR3 sequence: CASSEAPGQDYGYTF. CDR3 sequence (DNA): TGTGCCAGCAGTGAAGCCCCAGGGCAAGACTATGGCTACACCTTC.

The chain links TRBV9 to TRBJ1-3; D may be TRBD1 (6 bases). The CDR3 has 19 residues. Deletions cut 0 bases from V and 2 bases from J, with 21 bases between. In germline, CDR1 is SGDLS, CDR2 YYNGEE. The CDR3 sequence is CASSVVPGLGALTGNTIYF. In DNA form, the CDR3 reads TGTGCCAGCAGCGTAGTCCCTGGTCTGGGGGCATTAACTGGAAACACCATATATTTT.

The table lists this clone with a few counts. V is TRBV5-1 and J is TRBJ1-2; TRBD1 matches 8 bases. V shed 6 bases and J 2 bases; nucleotides not matched to a gene: 3. Germline V gives CDR1 SGHRS, CDR2 YFSETQ. The CDR3 extends over 13 amino acids. DNA for the CDR3: TGCGCCAGCACGGACAGGGCAAACTATGGCTACACCTTC. Protein product: CASTDRANYGYTF. The full variable domain, completed using reference TRBV5-1 and TRBJ1-2, is KAGVTQTPRYLIKTRGQQVTLSCSPISGHRSVSWYQQTPGQGLQFLFEYFSETQRNKGNFPGRFSGRQFSNSRSEMNVSTLELGDSALYLCASTDRANYGYTFGSGTRLTVV.

J is TRBJ2-2 and V is TRBV27; D is undetermined. V dropped 6 bases and J dropped 6 bases, with 8 bases sitting between them. The CDR3 extends over 12 amino acids. Germline V gene sequence: CDR1 MNHEY, CDR2 SMNVEV (reference sequence). The CDR3 coding sequence is TGTGCCAGCAGGGCCCCCGCCGGGGAGCTGTTTTTT. This sequence encodes CASRAPAGELFF.

The chain carries TRBV5-1 and TRBJ1-1, with TRBD1 as a possible D gene (6 bases). CDR1 is SGHRS and CDR2 is YFSETQ in the germline V gene. Trimming shortened V by 1 base and J by 4 bases, and 14 bases separated the two germline ends. This CDR3 region has 15 residues. CDR3 in DNA: TGCGCCAGCAGCTTGACAGGGTATGGGAGCACTGAAGCTTTCTTT. Residues: CASSLTGYGSTEAFF.

The V call is TRBV29-1, the J call TRBJ2-1; TRBD2 matches at 13 bases. This CDR3 contains 13 residues. Germline values: CDR1 SQVTM, CDR2 ANQGSEA. V trimming: 8 bases; J trimming: 9 bases; junction bases outside the gene matches: 7. The CDR3 loop is CSSRLAGGVEQFF. DNA of the CDR3: TGCAGCTCTCGACTAGCGGGGGGAGTTGAGCAGTTCTTC.

The V and J genes are TRBV5-1 and TRBJ1-5, with a weak D call TRBD1 (6 bases). CDR3 size: 13 residues. The germline V gene encodes CDR1 SGHRS and CDR2 YFSETQ. Trimming took off 0 bases at V and 6 bases at J, with 7 bases between the two ends. CDR3 sequence: CASSLVGGQPQHF. Written as DNA, the CDR3 is TGCGCCAGCAGCTTGGTAGGGGGTCAGCCCCAGCATTTT.

The chain uses TRBV19 and TRBJ2-3; D possibly corresponds to TRBD1 (5 bases). Trimming left V 3 bases short and J 6 bases short, with 16 bases between. Germline CDR1 is LNHDA and CDR2 is SQIVND (reference sequence). The CDR3 extends over 15 amino acids. CDR3 sequence (DNA): TGTGCCAGTAGTATCCCAGGGCCACCCTGGGATACGCAGTATTTT. Protein product: CASSIPGPPWDTQYF.

This rearrangement joins TRBV6-4 to TRBJ1-1; possibly TRBD1 for D (5 bases). Looked up from germline, CDR1 is MRHNA and CDR2 is SNTAGT. The germline V and J ends were trimmed by 6 bases and 4 bases, with 12 bases remaining between them. The CDR3 sequence is 13 residues long. Written as DNA, the CDR3 is TGTGCCAGCAGATACCGGGGGGGCACTGAAGCTTTCTTT. It yields the protein CASRYRGGTEAFF.

V usage is TRBV6-5 and J usage is TRBJ1-2; tentative D call: TRBD1 (6 bases). The CDR3 is made up of 13 amino acids. CDR1 and CDR2 from the germline V gene are MNHEY and SVGAGI. Between the trimmed V and J ends, which lost 7 bases and 8 bases, there was a span of 17 bases. The CDR3 nucleotides are TGTGCCAGCACCTTGGGGGCCGGAGACGGCTACACCTTC. Its translation is CASTLGAGDGYTF.

The chain is built from TRBV19 and TRBJ1-3, with D possibly being TRBD1 (6 bases). This CDR3 spans 15 amino acids. Trimming took off 5 bases at V and 4 bases at J, with 15 bases between the two ends. Germline CDR1 is LNHDA and CDR2 is SQIVND (reference sequence). CDR3 in DNA: TGTGCCAGTAGTGTAGTCAGGGGTGCAGGAAACACCATATATTTT. This translates into CASSVVRGAGNTIYF.

J is TRBJ1-4 and V is TRBV6-5, with D perhaps TRBD1 (6 bases). CDR1 is MNHEY and CDR2 is SVGAGI in the germline V gene. The CDR3 sequence is 12 residues long. Trimming took off 7 bases at V and 5 bases at J, with 8 bases between the two ends. Written as DNA, the CDR3 is TGTGCCAGCAAACAGGGAAATGAAAAACTGTTTTTT. It translates to CASKQGNEKLFF.

V is TRBV3-1 (or the pseudogene TRBV3-2) and J is TRBJ2-1, with a tentative D call TRBD2 (6 bases). The ends were cut back, 7 bases at V and 4 bases at J, with 14 bases in the middle. The germline gives CDR1 LGHDT, CDR2 YNNKEL (reference sequence). The CDR3 contains 14 residues. CDR3 nucleotides: TGTGCCAGCAAGTTATGCGGAGGGTACAATGAGCAGTTCTTC. As protein: CASKLCGGYNEQFF.